Below are 14 T cell receptor beta chains sequenced from a single sample in a study of CD8 T cells in ankylosing spondylitis. TCRdb recomputed calls from the 5' RACE reads with MiXCR, one row per CDR3 protein. The data show some 150,000 distinct CDR3 sequences, roughly 44% seen once. Source material: synovial fluid, either unsorted or a sorted T cell fraction (not recorded which). The receptors originated from a male donor with ankylosing spondylitis.

The genes are TRBV5-1 and TRBJ2-1; D is ambiguous. CDR1 is SGHRS, CDR2 YFSETQ, per germline. Trimming took 1 base from V and 5 from J, leaving 4 bases between them. The CDR3 covers 12 residues. The CDR3, as DNA: TGCGCCAGCAGCTTGTATCACAATGAGCAGTTCTTC. It specifies CASSLYHNEQFF.

The V gene is TRBV27, the J gene TRBJ2-1; 9 positions match TRBD2. The CDR3 extends over 16 amino acids. Germline assignment: CDR1 MNHEY and CDR2 SMNVEV (reference sequence). V lost 2 bases to trimming and J lost 5 bases; unmatched junction nucleotides: 7. DNA of the CDR3: TGTGCCAGCAGTTTAAATATAGGCGGGAGGGACAATGAGCAGTTCTTC. Translation: CASSLNIGGRDNEQFF.

The count of this clonotype is one. The chain joins TRBV4-2 to TRBJ2-7, with 15 bases aligning to TRBD2. CDR1 is LGHNA, CDR2 YNFKEQ, per germline. The junction had 13 bases not matched to a gene; V was cut back by 0 bases and J by 4 bases. The CDR3 consists of 20 residues. Written as DNA, the CDR3 is TGTGCCAGCAGCCAAGATTGGTGGGTCGGACTAGCGGGAGGGCCGTACGAGCAGTACTTC. This translates into CASSQDWWVGLAGGPYEQYF.

The chain has TRBV20-1 and TRBJ2-6; the D gene is possibly TRBD2 (5 bases). From germline, CDR1 is DFQATT and CDR2 SNEGSKA (reference sequence). V was shortened by 1 base and J by 0 bases, with 19 bases between the two germline ends. The CDR3 totals 19 residues. The CDR3 DNA sequence: TGCAGTGCTAGAGCTGGAGGTGGTAAAATACTCTCTGGGGCCAACGTCCTGACTTTC. This codes for CSARAGGGKILSGANVLTF.

This clonotype has only a few counts. This chain connects TRBV7-9 to TRBJ1-1; D ambiguous. Germline V CDR1 and CDR2: SEHNR, FQNEAQ (reference sequence). The CDR3 is 16 residues long. V lost 0 bases, J lost 0 bases, and 11 bases lay in between. CDR3 DNA: TGTGCCAGCAGCTTAGCGGTTTTTGGTCTGAACACTGAAGCTTTCTTT. Encoded protein: CASSLAVFGLNTEAFF.

The V and J genes are TRBV27 and TRBJ2-3; a possible D gene is TRBD2 (6 bases). This CDR3 spans 18 amino acids. Per germline, CDR1 MNHEY and CDR2 SMNVEV (reference sequence). Trimming took 1 base from V and 1 from J, leaving 18 bases between them. CDR3 amino acids: CASSLYGTSFLGTDTQYF. The CDR3 nucleotides are TGTGCCAGCAGTTTATACGGGACTTCCTTTTTGGGCACAGATACGCAGTATTTT.

This clonotype was seen repeatedly, ten times or more. CDR3: CSARRDRDYSYEQYF. The CDR3 coding sequence is TGCAGTGCTAGGAGAGACCGGGACTACTCCTACGAGCAGTACTTC. The chain couples TRBV20-1 to TRBJ2-7; 7 nucleotides line up with TRBD2. In germline, CDR1 is DFQATT, CDR2 SNEGSKA (reference sequence). This CDR3 has 15 amino acids. V dropped 3 bases and J dropped 0; count of bases not matched to a gene: 8.

This rearrangement joins TRBV20-1 to TRBJ2-7, with TRBD1 identical over 8 bases. The CDR3 runs to 14 residues. Per germline, CDR1 DFQATT and CDR2 SNEGSKA (reference sequence). The V and J ends lost 6 bases and 7 bases, in that order; junction bases with no gene match: 14. The CDR3 DNA sequence: TGCAGTGCATCGGGACAGGTTCAAACGGAAGAGCAGTACTTC. Its translation: CSASGQVQTEEQYF.

This clonotype was picked up a small number of times. This chain uses TRBV25-1 with TRBJ1-5; tentatively, D is TRBD1 (5 bases). V lost 4 bases and J lost 11, with 15 bases in between. This CDR3 comprises 13 residues. Germline V gene data show CDR1 as MGHDK and CDR2 as SYGVNS. CDR3: CASSGDGGGTQHF. Here the CDR3 DNA reads TGTGCCAGCAGTGGGGACGGGGGGGGAACCCAGCATTTT.

The V call is TRBV5-8, the J call TRBJ2-7; TRBD1 matches 9 bases. J lost 5 bases, V lost 0 bases, and 3 bases had no gene match. Germline assignment: CDR1 SGHTS and CDR2 YDEGEE. The CDR3 runs 14 residues. CDR3 sequence: CASSLVGTGNEQYF. CDR3 bases: TGTGCCAGCAGCTTGGTTGGGACAGGGAACGAGCAGTACTTC.

The chain recombines TRBV7-9 with TRBJ1-1; D is possibly TRBD1 (6 bases). Germline CDR1 and CDR2: SEHNR and FQNEAQ (reference sequence). The CDR3 covers 15 residues. With 5 bases removed from V and 4 bases from J, the gap between germline ends came to 17 bases. CDR3 protein: CASSPRPTGSTEAFF. The DNA of the CDR3 is TGTGCCAGCAGCCCTCGCCCCACAGGGTCCACTGAAGCTTTCTTT.

This chain connects TRBV6-1 to TRBJ1-5; TRBD1 matches at 7 bases. Unmatched junction bases numbered 4, after V lost 5 bases and J lost 3 bases. CDR3 length: 14 amino acids. From germline, CDR1 is MNHNS and CDR2 SASEGT. This CDR3 reads CASSTTGSNQPQHF. The DNA of the CDR3 is TGTGCCAGCAGTACGACAGGGTCCAATCAGCCCCAGCATTTT.

The chain combines TRBV12-3 or TRBV12-4 with TRBJ1-4, with 8 bases aligning to TRBD1. This CDR3 is built from 17 residues. The V and J ends lost 0 bases and 6 bases, in that order; junction bases with no gene match: 9. The CDR3, as DNA: TGTGCCAGCAGTTTAGCGCGAGGGACAGGACGTGATGAAAAACTGTTTTTT. This translates into CASSLARGTGRDEKLFF.

The chain joins TRBV6-2 or TRBV6-3 to TRBJ2-1, with a weak D call TRBD2 (5 bases). CDR1 and CDR2 (germline): MNHEY, SVGEGT. The CDR3 runs to 17 residues. With 2 bases removed from V and 5 bases from J, the gap between germline ends came to 19 bases. In nucleotides, the CDR3 is TGTGCCAGCAGTTACCGTCTTAACGGCGGGTTCGACAATGAGCAGTTCTTC. Encoded protein: CASSYRLNGGFDNEQFF.